One and the same sample provided the 27 T cell receptor beta chains below, sequenced in a study of blood T cell repertoires in COVID-19. Sequenced by immunoSEQ multiplex PCR; TCRdb stores in-frame clones only, minus some. Found here are 240,000 or so clones, 82% of them singletons; the top ten hold around 3.4%. Sequencing was carried out using peripheral blood. The receptors derive from a woman aged 18-30 years with acute or convalescent COVID-19.

The chain has TRBV6-6 and TRBJ2-1, with 7 positions matching TRBD2. This CDR3 spans 16 amino acids. The junction had 10 bases not matched to a gene; V was cut back by 2 bases and J by 6 bases. Germline V gene lookup returns CDR1 MNHNY and CDR2 SVGAGI (reference sequence). The CDR3 DNA sequence: TGTGCCAGCAGTTACGTCTCTCCGGGAGGCCTCAATGAGCAGTTCTTC. Its protein product is CASSYVSPGGLNEQFF.

This clone occurred once. V usage is TRBV20-1 and J usage is TRBJ2-3; 9 bases are shared with TRBD2. The junction had 6 bases not matched to a gene; V was cut back by 3 bases and J by 2 bases. The CDR3 has 15 amino acids. CDR1 DFQATT and CDR2 SNEGSKA come from the germline V gene (reference sequence). Here the CDR3 reads CSASSSGSHTDTQYF. The CDR3 nucleotides are TGCAGTGCTAGTAGTAGCGGGAGTCACACAGATACGCAGTATTTT.

The CDR3 DNA reads TGTGCCAGCAGTGAACATGGCGGGACGGCAGATACGCAGTATTTT. Its translation is CASSEHGGTADTQYF. This chain links TRBV2 with TRBJ2-3; possible D gene TRBD2, 6 bases. Trimming pared 2 bases from V and 4 bases from J, leaving 13 bases between. The CDR3 extends over 15 amino acids. Germline V gives CDR1 SNHLY, CDR2 FYNNEI.

V is TRBV19 and J is TRBJ2-2; TRBD2 matches at 12 bases. Germline V gene sequence: CDR1 LNHDA, CDR2 SQIVND (reference sequence). V lost 5 bases and J lost 2; bases outside the gene matches: 9. The CDR3 covers 18 residues. CDR3 sequence reads: CASSAHLAGGPNTGELFF. The CDR3 region has the DNA TGTGCCAGTAGTGCTCACCTAGCGGGAGGGCCTAACACCGGGGAGCTGTTTTTT.

The chain is built from TRBV2 and TRBJ2-7; D possibly corresponds to TRBD2 (6 bases). Trimming stripped 4 bases from V and 0 bases from J, with 7 bases between. CDR1 is SNHLY and CDR2 is FYNNEI in the germline V gene. The CDR3 contains 13 residues. The CDR3 DNA is TGTGCCAGCAGTGGTAGCGGCTCCTACGAGCAGTACTTC. Protein: CASSGSGSYEQYF.

J is TRBJ2-2 and V is TRBV6-2 or TRBV6-3, with D perhaps TRBD1 (5 bases). The CDR3 consists of 16 residues. Between the trimmed V and J ends, which lost 1 base and 3 bases, there was a span of 12 bases. CDR1 is MNHEY and CDR2 is SVGEGT in the germline V gene. CDR3 sequence reads: CASSYFRIRDTGELFF. CDR3 DNA sequence: TGTGCCAGCAGTTACTTCAGAATCAGGGACACCGGGGAGCTGTTTTTT.

V gene TRBV21-1 combines with J gene TRBJ1-5; the D call of TRBD1 is as the table states it, not checked on the DNA. TRBV21-1 is a pseudogene. This CDR3 spans 15 amino acids. The chain's CDR3 is CASSKGSGGNQPQHF. The CDR3 nucleotides read TGTGCCAGCAGCAAAGGGTCAGGGGGGAATCAGCCCCAGCATTTT.

The chain recombines TRBV19 with TRBJ1-2, with TRBD1 identical over 7 bases. Germline trimming cut 6 bases from V and 8 bases from J; bases unmatched to any gene: 9. The CDR3 totals 13 residues. Germline values: CDR1 LNHDA, CDR2 SQIVND (reference sequence). As DNA, the CDR3 is TGTGCCAGTAGCAGAGACAGGGTCTACGGCTACACCTTC. The encoded protein is CASSRDRVYGYTF.

This rearrangement joins TRBV9 to TRBJ1-1; D is uncertain. V was cut by 0 bases and J by 1 base, with 7 bases left in between. The germline V gene has CDR1 SGDLS and CDR2 YYNGEE. The CDR3 is 14 amino acids. The CDR3 protein is CASSVDPSNTEAFF. As DNA, the CDR3 is TGTGCCAGCAGCGTAGATCCCTCGAACACTGAAGCTTTCTTT.

The J gene is TRBJ2-3, the V gene TRBV4-1; TRBD1 matches 9 bases. The CDR3 runs 17 residues. V shed 1 base, J shed 2 bases, and the junction held 7 bases outside the gene matches. In germline, CDR1 is MGHRA, CDR2 YSYEKL. The CDR3 region is CASSQGTGGYVTDTQYF. The CDR3 coding sequence is TGCGCCAGCAGCCAAGGCACAGGGGGCTATGTCACAGATACGCAGTATTTT.

The rearrangement links TRBV28 to TRBJ1-5; 7 nucleotides line up with TRBD1. Germline lookup yields CDR1 MDHEN and CDR2 SYDVKM. The CDR3 is 16 amino acids. V dropped 5 bases and J dropped 4; count of bases not matched to a gene: 11. CDR3 region: CASSLGDRVGNQPQHF. As DNA, the CDR3 is TGTGCCAGCAGTCTCGGAGACAGGGTGGGTAATCAGCCCCAGCATTTT.

This CDR3 reads CASSRQGAADTQYF. The CDR3 nucleotides are TGTGCCAGCTCTCGTCAGGGGGCCGCAGATACGCAGTATTTT. V usage is TRBV18 and J usage is TRBJ2-3; TRBD1 matches 8 bases. V dropped 6 bases and J dropped 4; count of bases not matched to a gene: 6. Looked up from germline, CDR1 is KGHSH and CDR2 is LQKENI. The CDR3 totals 14 residues.

This chain uses TRBV3-1 (or the pseudogene TRBV3-2) with TRBJ1-5, with TRBD1 matching 7 bases. Germline V CDR1 and CDR2: LGHDT, YNNKEL (reference sequence). With V trimmed by 0 bases and J by 2 bases, 4 bases remained unmatched. The CDR3 spans 16 residues. CDR3 region: CASSQDPQGGNQPQHF. The CDR3 region has the DNA TGTGCCAGCAGCCAAGACCCGCAGGGGGGCAATCAGCCCCAGCATTTT.

This clone turned up a few times. This chain uses TRBV5-5 with TRBJ2-1, with 11 bases identical to TRBD2. The CDR3 length is 15 residues. V trimming: 2 bases; J trimming: 7 bases; junction bases outside the gene matches: 5. Germline V gene lookup returns CDR1 SGHKS and CDR2 YYEKEE (reference sequence). CDR3: CASSFLAGGLNEQFF. CDR3 nucleotides: TGTGCCAGCAGCTTTCTAGCGGGAGGCCTGAATGAGCAGTTCTTC. Drawing the rest from reference TRBV5-5 and TRBJ2-1, the complete variable domain is DAGVTQSPTHLIKTRGQQVTLRCSPISGHKSVSWYQQVLGQGPQFIFQYYEKEERGRGNFPDRFSARQFPNYSSELNVNALLLGDSALYLCASSFLAGGLNEQFFGPGTRLTVL.

V gene TRBV24-1 combines with J gene TRBJ1-5, with 9 positions matching TRBD1. The CDR3 length is 17 residues. Germline CDR1 reads KGHDR; CDR2 reads SFDVKD. Trimming at V came to 2 bases and at J to 2 bases, leaving 6 bases not matched to a gene. CDR3 DNA: TGTGCCACCAGTGATTGTACAGGGGGCGGGTGCAATCAGCCCCAGCATTTT. It encodes CATSDCTGGGCNQPQHF.

This sequence joins TRBV12-5 and TRBJ2-1, with 7 positions matching TRBD1. The CDR3 loop spans 16 amino acids. Losses at the gene ends were 4 bases for V and 6 bases for J; bases not matched to a gene: 12. CDR1 and CDR2 (germline): LGHNT, FRNRAP. The CDR3: CASGSDAGTVFNEQFF. DNA for the CDR3: TGTGCTAGTGGTTCGGATGCCGGGACAGTCTTCAATGAGCAGTTCTTC.

The V call is TRBV7-9, the J call TRBJ2-5, with 9 bases identical to TRBD1. Germline V gene data show CDR1 as SEHNR and CDR2 as FQNEAQ (reference sequence). V lost 6 bases to trimming and J lost 3 bases; unmatched junction nucleotides: 5. The CDR3 contains 14 residues. CDR3: CASSSWTGEETQYF. In nucleotides, the CDR3 is TGTGCCAGCAGTTCCTGGACAGGGGAAGAGACCCAGTACTTC.

The chain employs TRBV19 and TRBJ2-7, with D perhaps matching TRBD1 (5 bases). V was cut by 8 bases and J by 9 bases, with 11 bases left in between. This CDR3 is 10 amino acids long. Germline-derived CDR1 and CDR2 are LNHDA and SQIVND (reference sequence). The CDR3 is CASGAGAQYF. The CDR3 DNA reads as TGTGCCAGTGGGGCTGGGGCGCAGTACTTC.

The chain has TRBV6-5 and TRBJ2-5; possible D gene TRBD2, 7 bases. V lost 6 bases and J lost 3, with 17 bases in between. This CDR3 contains 15 residues. Germline CDR1 is MNHEY and CDR2 is SVGAGI. The CDR3 DNA sequence: TGTGCCAGCAGCCCCGAGGGGGGGGCAGAAGAGACCCAGTACTTC. This codes for CASSPEGGAEETQYF.

The chain uses TRBV28 and TRBJ1-1; D is uncertain. The CDR3 is made up of 14 amino acids. Germline values: CDR1 MDHEN, CDR2 SYDVKM. The V and J ends lost 3 bases and 0 bases respectively, with 8 bases between them. Here the CDR3 reads CASSFPQMNTEAFF. CDR3 DNA sequence: TGTGCCAGCAGTTTCCCGCAGATGAACACTGAAGCTTTCTTT.

There are a few counts of this clone. The chain combines TRBV24-1 with TRBJ1-2; D gene uncertain. This CDR3 has 14 amino acids. CDR1 and CDR2 (germline): KGHDR, SFDVKD. With 0 bases removed from V and 3 bases from J, the gap between germline ends came to 7 bases. The DNA for the CDR3 is TGTGCCACCAGTGATTTGCGGCAGGACTATGGCTACACCTTC. It codes for CATSDLRQDYGYTF.

V gene TRBV6-5 combines with J gene TRBJ2-3; TRBD2 matches 10 bases. V dropped 4 bases and J dropped 8; count of bases not matched to a gene: 9. Germline CDR1 is MNHEY and CDR2 is SVGAGI. The CDR3 has 15 amino acids. The CDR3 is CASSWTSGGGGTQYF. As DNA, the CDR3 is TGTGCCAGCAGTTGGACTAGCGGAGGAGGGGGTACGCAGTATTTT.

This clone was picked up a small number of times. This rearrangement joins TRBV28 to TRBJ2-5, with D perhaps TRBD1 (5 bases). Germline V CDR1 and CDR2: MDHEN, SYDVKM. V was trimmed by 2 bases and J by 4 bases, leaving 8 bases between them. The CDR3 consists of 13 residues. The CDR3 spells CASSLKGRETQYF. CDR3 nucleotides: TGTGCCAGCAGTTTAAAGGGGCGAGAGACCCAGTACTTC.

This rearrangement joins TRBV7-2 to TRBJ2-2; 7 bases are a match to TRBD1. Germline values: CDR1 SGHTA, CDR2 FQGNSA. V dropped 6 bases and J dropped 4; count of bases not matched to a gene: 5. This CDR3 comprises 14 residues. CDR3 residues: CASRGQPFTGELFF. The CDR3 DNA reads TGTGCCAGCAGGGGACAGCCGTTCACCGGGGAGCTGTTTTTT.

The chain joins TRBV7-9 to TRBJ1-2; D call uncertain. V was pared by 3 bases and J by 2 bases, with 10 bases between. CDR3 length: 14 amino acids. Germline V gene data show CDR1 as SEHNR and CDR2 as FQNEAQ (reference sequence). CDR3 DNA sequence: TGTGCCAGCAGCTTTGTAGAGAAGAACTATGGCTACACCTTC. Translating it yields CASSFVEKNYGYTF. The full variable domain, completed using reference TRBV7-9 and TRBJ1-2, is DTGVSQNPRHKITKRGQNVTFRCDPISEHNRLYWYRQTLGQGPEFLTYFQNEAQLEKSRLLSDRFSAERPKGSFSTLEIQRTEQGDSAMYLCASSFVEKNYGYTFGSGTRLTVV.

This clone came up a few times. The rearrangement uses TRBV20-1 and TRBJ2-3; tentatively, D is TRBD2 (7 bases). V lost 3 bases, J lost 3 bases, and 19 bases lay in between. The CDR3 runs 16 residues. Germline V lookup: CDR1 DFQATT, CDR2 SNEGSKA (reference sequence). The CDR3 loop is CSASSIGGRGTDTQYF. CDR3 bases: TGCAGTGCTAGTTCAATAGGGGGGAGGGGTACAGATACGCAGTATTTT.

This clone was seen just once. Here the CDR3 reads CASSQGATGDTQYF. CDR3 coding DNA: TGTGCCAGCAGCCAAGGGGCCACAGGAGATACGCAGTATTTT. The gene calls are TRBV16 and TRBJ2-3; D may be TRBD1 (5 bases). The germline CDR1 and CDR2 sequences are KGHSY and FQNENV. The CDR3 is made up of 14 amino acids. The V and J ends lost 2 bases and 5 bases respectively, with 11 bases between them.